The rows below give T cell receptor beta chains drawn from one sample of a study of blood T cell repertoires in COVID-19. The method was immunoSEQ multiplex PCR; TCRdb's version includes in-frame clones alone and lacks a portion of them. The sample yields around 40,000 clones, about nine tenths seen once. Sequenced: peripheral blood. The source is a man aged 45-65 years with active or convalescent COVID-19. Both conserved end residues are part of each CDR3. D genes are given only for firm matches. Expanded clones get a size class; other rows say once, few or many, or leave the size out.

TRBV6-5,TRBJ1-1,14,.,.,TGTGCCAGCACCGCCCCGGGGGGGTTCACTGAAGCTTTCTTT,CASTAPGGFTEAFF
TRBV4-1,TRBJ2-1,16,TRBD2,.,TGCGCCAGCAGCCAAGTTAGACTAGCCCAGTTCAATGAGCAGTTCTTC,CASSQVRLAQFNEQFF
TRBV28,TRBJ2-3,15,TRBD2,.,TGTGCCAGCAGTTTAGCGGGAGACCAGGCAGATACGCAGTATTTT,CASSLAGDQADTQYF
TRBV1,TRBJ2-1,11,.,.,TGCACCAGCAAAGCGGGGGATGAGCAGTTCTTC,CTSKAGDEQFF
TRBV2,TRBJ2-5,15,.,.,TGTGCCAGCAGTGTATCACGGACAGAGGGAGAGACCCAGTACTTC,CASSVSRTEGETQYF
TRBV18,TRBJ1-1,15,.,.,TGTGCCAGCTCACCAAGTGCTCAGGGGAACACTGAAGCTTTCTTT,CASSPSAQGNTEAFF
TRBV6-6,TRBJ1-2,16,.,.,TGTGCCAGCAGTTACTCGATGGGCGCAGGGGCGGGCGGCTACACCTTC,CASSYSMGAGAGGYTF
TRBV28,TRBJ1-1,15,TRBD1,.,TGTGCCAGCAGCCCCTGGACAGGGATGAACACTGAAGCTTTCTTT,CASSPWTGMNTEAFF
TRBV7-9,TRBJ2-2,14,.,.,TGTGCCAGCAGCCCCCCCAGGAACACCGGGGAGCTGTTTTTT,CASSPPRNTGELFF
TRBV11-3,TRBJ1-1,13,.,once,TGTGCCAGCAGCCGGACAGAGAACACTGAAGCTTTCTTT,CASSRTENTEAFF
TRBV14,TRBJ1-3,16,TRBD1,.,TGTGCCAGCAGCCAATTGGGACAGAGGACCGGAAACACCATATATTTT,CASSQLGQRTGNTIYF
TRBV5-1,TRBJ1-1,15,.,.,TGCGCCAGCAGCTTGCTCCCAGGGGTTAACACTGAAGCTTTCTTT,CASSLLPGVNTEAFF
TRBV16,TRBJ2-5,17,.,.,TGTGCCAGCAGCCCGGTAGGGGCCTTCATCGCCGGGGAGACCCAGTACTTC,CASSPVGAFIAGETQYF
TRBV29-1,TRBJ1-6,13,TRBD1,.,TGCAGCGTTCTACAGGGGGAGAATTCACCCCTCCACTTT,CSVLQGENSPLHF
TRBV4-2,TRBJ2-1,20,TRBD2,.,TGTGCCAGCAGCCAAGCCAAACCAGCCTCTAGCGGCAGCTCCTACAATGAGCAGTTCTTC,CASSQAKPASSGSSYNEQFF
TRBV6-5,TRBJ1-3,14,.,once,TGTGCCATTTTCAGGGGCCCATCTGGAAACACCATATATTTT,CAIFRGPSGNTIYF
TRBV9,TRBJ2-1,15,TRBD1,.,TGTGCCAGCAGCGCTTGGACAGGGGCGTACAATGAGCAGTTCTTC,CASSAWTGAYNEQFF
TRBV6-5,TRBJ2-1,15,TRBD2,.,TGTGCCAGCAGACTTTGGAGCGGGGGGGCCATTAAGCAGTTCTTC,CASRLWSGGAIKQFF
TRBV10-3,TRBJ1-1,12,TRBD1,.,TGTGCCATTACCGACAGGGGAACTGAAGCTTTCTTT,CAITDRGTEAFF
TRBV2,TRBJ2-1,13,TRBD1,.,TGTGCCAGCAGGGGGACAGGGGTCAATGAGCAGTTCTTC,CASRGTGVNEQFF
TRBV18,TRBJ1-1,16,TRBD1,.,TGTGCCAGCTCACCCCTAGGGACAGGGGTGAACACTGAAGCTTTCTTT,CASSPLGTGVNTEAFF
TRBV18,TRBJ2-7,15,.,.,TGTGCCAGCTCACTCAGTCGGGACTCTTTGTACGAGCAGTACTTC,CASSLSRDSLYEQYF
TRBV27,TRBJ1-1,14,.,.,TGTGCCAGCAGTTCGTGGCGGTCGACCACTGAAGCTTTCTTT,CASSSWRSTTEAFF
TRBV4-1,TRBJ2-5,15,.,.,TGCGCCAGCAGCCAAGAGAGACTCCAAGGAAAGACCCAGTACTTC,CASSQERLQGKTQYF
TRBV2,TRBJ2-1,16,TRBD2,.,TGTGCCAGCACCATGACTCTAGCGGGGGCGAGCAATGAGCAGTTCTTC,CASTMTLAGASNEQFF
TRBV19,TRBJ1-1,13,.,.,TGTGCCAGTAGTATGTGGAGGGAAACTGAAGCTTTCTTT,CASSMWRETEAFF
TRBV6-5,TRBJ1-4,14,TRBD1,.,TGTGCCAGCAGCCCAGGACAGGGCCCGGAAAAACTGTTTTTT,CASSPGQGPEKLFF
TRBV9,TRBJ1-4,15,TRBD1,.,TGTGCCAGCAGCCCTATGACAGGGAACGGGGAAAAACTGTTTTTT,CASSPMTGNGEKLFF
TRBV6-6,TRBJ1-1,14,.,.,TGTGCCAGCAGTTCCGTCCCAGGTTTCACTGAAGCTTTCTTT,CASSSVPGFTEAFF
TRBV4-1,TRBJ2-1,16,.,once,TGCGCCAGCAGCCAAGAGTCGGTTATCTCCTACAATGAGCAGTTCTTC,CASSQESVISYNEQFF
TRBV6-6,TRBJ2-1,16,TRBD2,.,TGTGCCAGCACCCCCGCAGGGACTAGAGGTTTCAATGAGCAGTTCTTC,CASTPAGTRGFNEQFF
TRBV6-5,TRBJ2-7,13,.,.,TGTGCCACCGGATACTCTTCAAACTACGAGCAGTACTTC,CATGYSSNYEQYF
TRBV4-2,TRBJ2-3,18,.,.,TGTGCCAGCAGCCAAGAGGCCGGGACTCGTGCTAGCACAGATACGCAGTATTTT,CASSQEAGTRASTDTQYF
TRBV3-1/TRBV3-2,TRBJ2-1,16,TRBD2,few,TGTGCCAGCAGCCAAGATACCAGCGGGGGATACAATGAGCAGTTCTTC,CASSQDTSGGYNEQFF
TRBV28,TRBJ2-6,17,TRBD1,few,TGTGCCAGCAGTTCGCCGGGACAGCACTCTGGGGCCAACGTCCTGACTTTC,CASSSPGQHSGANVLTF
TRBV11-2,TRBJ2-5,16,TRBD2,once,TGTGCCAGCAGCGCCACGACTAGCGGGAGTGCTGAGACCCAGTACTTC,CASSATTSGSAETQYF
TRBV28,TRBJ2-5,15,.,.,TGTGCCAGCAGAACCACCGGTGCGGCAGAAGAGACCCAGTACTTC,CASRTTGAAEETQYF
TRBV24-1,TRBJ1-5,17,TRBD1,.,TGTGCCACCAGTGATTCCTCAGGGGGCGCGGGCAATCAGCCCCAGCATTTT,CATSDSSGGAGNQPQHF
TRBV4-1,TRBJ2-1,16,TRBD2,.,TGCGCCAGCAGCCAAGTTGGACGGGAGGGCCCCAATGAGCAGTTCTTC,CASSQVGREGPNEQFF
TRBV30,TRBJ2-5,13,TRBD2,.,TGTGCCTGGACTAGCGGGAGTCCAGAGACCCAGTACTTC,CAWTSGSPETQYF
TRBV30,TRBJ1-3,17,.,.,TGTGCCTGGAGTGTACTCTTTGGACTGAGCTCTGGAAACACCATATATTTT,CAWSVLFGLSSGNTIYF
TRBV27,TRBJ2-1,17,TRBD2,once,TGTGCCAGCAGTCAAGGACTAGCGGGAGGTAAATACAATGAGCAGTTCTTC,CASSQGLAGGKYNEQFF
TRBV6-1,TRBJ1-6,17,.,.,TGTGCCAGCAGTGGCAGCCGGAGGGGTGGGTTAGTTTCACCCCTCCACTTT,CASSGSRRGGLVSPLHF
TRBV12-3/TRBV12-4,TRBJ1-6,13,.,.,TGTGCCAGCAGTTTAGACAGTAGAAGACCCCTCCACTTT,CASSLDSRRPLHF
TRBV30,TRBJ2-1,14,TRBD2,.,TGTGCCTGGAGTGCATGGACTAGTCATTATGAGCAGTTCTTC,CAWSAWTSHYEQFF
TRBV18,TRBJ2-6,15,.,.,TGTGCCAGCTCACCACGAGGGTATGGGGCCAACGTCCTGACTTTC,CASSPRGYGANVLTF
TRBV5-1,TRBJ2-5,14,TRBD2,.,TGCGCCAGCAGCTTGGGCGGGGGTTGGGAGACCCAGTACTTC,CASSLGGGWETQYF
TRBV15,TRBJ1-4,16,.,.,TGTGCCACCAGCAGAGACCTTCAGGGGACTAATGAAAAACTGTTTTTT,CATSRDLQGTNEKLFF
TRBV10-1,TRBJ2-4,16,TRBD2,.,TGCGCCAGCAGCCAGGGACTAGCGGTGGGGGAAAACATTCAGTACTTC,CASSQGLAVGENIQYF
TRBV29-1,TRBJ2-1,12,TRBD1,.,TGCAGTGACGACAGGGGCTACAATGAGCAGTTCTTC,CSDDRGYNEQFF
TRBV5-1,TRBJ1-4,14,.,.,TGCGCCAGCAGACCCGACGAGACTAATAAAAAACTGTTTTTT,CASRPDETNKKLFF
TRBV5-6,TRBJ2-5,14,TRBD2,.,TGTGCCAGCAGCTTGAGCGGGAGGGAAGAGACCCAGTACTTC,CASSLSGREETQYF
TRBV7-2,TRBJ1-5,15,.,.,TGTGCCAGCAGCTTGGACGTCAGCAGCGGTCAGCCCCAGCATTTT,CASSLDVSSGQPQHF
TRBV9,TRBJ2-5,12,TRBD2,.,TGTGCCAGCGGCGGGGGAGGGGAGACCCAGTACTTC,CASGGGGETQYF
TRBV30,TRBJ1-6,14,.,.,TGTGCCTTAACAAAGGACAGCATTAATTCACCCCTCCACTTT,CALTKDSINSPLHF
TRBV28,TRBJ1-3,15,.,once,TGTGCCAGCAGTCCCGGGGGGGCGCGGGGAAACACCATATATTTT,CASSPGGARGNTIYF
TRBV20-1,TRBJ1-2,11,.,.,TGCAGTGCCACGACACAGCGGGGCTACACCTTC,CSATTQRGYTF
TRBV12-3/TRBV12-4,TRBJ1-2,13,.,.,TGTGCCAGCAGTTCCGACAAGATCTATGGCTACACCTTC,CASSSDKIYGYTF
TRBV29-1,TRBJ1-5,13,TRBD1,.,TGCAGCGTAGTGACAGGGGGAAATCAGCCCCAGCATTTT,CSVVTGGNQPQHF
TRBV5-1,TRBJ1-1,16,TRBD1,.,TGCGCCAGCAGCTTGGCCCAATCGACAGGGGACACTGAAGCTTTCTTT,CASSLAQSTGDTEAFF